Following are 16 T cell receptor beta chains from one sample sequenced in a study of shared clonotypes between healthy human individuals. Measured with immunoSEQ multiplex PCR; TCRdb has only the in-frame clones, and not every one. The sample records about 820,000 clones, 90% to 95% being singletons. Terminally differentiated effector memory CD45RA+ cells were excluded by CCR7 positive selection of CD45RO-negative cells. The source material was naive CD8+ T cells sorted from blood. The source is a man younger than 40 in good health.

The genes are TRBV5-6 and TRBJ1-1, with D hard to call. V shed 3 bases and J shed 0 bases, with 9 bases lying between them. Germline CDR1 is SGHDT and CDR2 is YYEEEE. The CDR3 extends over 14 amino acids. The CDR3 is CASSSIPMNTEAFF. The CDR3, as DNA: TGTGCCAGCAGCTCCATTCCGATGAACACTGAAGCTTTCTTT.

This chain's CDR3 is CASSLLEGFDTQYF. CDR3 sequence (DNA): TGTGCCAGCAGCTTACTGGAGGGATTCGATACGCAGTATTTT. The chain carries TRBV5-4 and TRBJ2-3, with D possibly matching TRBD2 (6 bases). Trimming removed 2 bases at V and 6 bases at J, with 13 bases between. This CDR3 spans 14 amino acids. Germline lookup yields CDR1 SGHNT and CDR2 YYREEE (reference sequence).

The chain links TRBV29-1 to TRBJ2-7, with 13 positions matching TRBD2. This CDR3 is built from 14 residues. The J segment lost 6 bases and the V segment lost 5 bases, leaving 7 bases of the junction unmatched. Germline-derived CDR1 and CDR2 are SQVTM and ANQGSEA. The CDR3 here is CSVLLAGGPFEQYF. CDR3 DNA sequence: TGCAGCGTTTTACTAGCGGGAGGGCCCTTCGAGCAGTACTTC.

This CDR3 is CATSSPGRAVQETQYF. CDR3 nucleotide sequence: TGTGCCACCAGCAGTCCTGGGAGGGCAGTACAAGAGACCCAGTACTTC. The chain links TRBV15 to TRBJ2-5; TRBD2 aligns across 7 bases. CDR3 length: 16 amino acids. With V trimmed by 3 bases and J by 2 bases, 9 bases remained unmatched. The germline CDR1 and CDR2 sequences are LNHNV and YYDKDF (reference sequence).

The V gene is TRBV28, the J gene TRBJ2-3, with D unclear. Between the trimmed V and J ends, which lost 5 bases and 4 bases, there was a span of 16 bases. Germline CDR1 MDHEN, CDR2 SYDVKM. The CDR3 contains 15 residues. The CDR3 coding sequence is TGTGCCAGCAGTCCACGAGGTTACCAGCCAGATACGCAGTATTTT. As protein: CASSPRGYQPDTQYF.

The chain links TRBV21-1 to TRBJ2-1; the table's D call of TRBD2 was not tested on the DNA. TRBV21-1 is an annotated pseudogene. The CDR3 sequence is 16 residues long. The DNA of the CDR3 is TGTGCCAGCAGCAAAGTTGAAGGGGGGGAATACAATGAGCAGTTCTTC. Its translation is CASSKVEGGEYNEQFF.

This clone was found once. The chain uses TRBV7-9 and TRBJ1-4; D gene ambiguous. Germline assignment: CDR1 SEHNR and CDR2 FQNEAQ (reference sequence). Trimming removed 7 bases from V and 8 bases from J, with 17 bases in between. CDR3 length: 14 amino acids. The CDR3 protein is CASNQEGGQEKLFF. CDR3 in DNA: TGTGCCAGCAACCAAGAGGGTGGTCAGGAAAAACTGTTTTTT.

The chain links TRBV27 to TRBJ1-1; 7 positions match TRBD1. Germline CDR1 MNHEY, CDR2 SMNVEV (reference sequence). The CDR3 consists of 14 residues. V lost 6 bases and J lost 1; bases outside the gene matches: 5. This CDR3 is CASSRGGTNTEAFF. The DNA of the CDR3 is TGTGCCAGCAGCAGGGGGGGGACGAACACTGAAGCTTTCTTT.

V gene TRBV27 combines with J gene TRBJ2-1; no clear D. The CDR3 sequence is 13 residues long. V lost 5 bases to trimming and J lost 10 bases, with 15 bases between them. Germline loops: CDR1 MNHEY, CDR2 SMNVEV (reference sequence). DNA for the CDR3: TGTGCCAGCAGTATCCTCGGTCAGTCGGAGCAGTTCTTC. This codes for CASSILGQSEQFF.

V is TRBV27 and J is TRBJ2-7; 9 bases agree with TRBD1. V lost 6 bases and J lost 4; bases outside the gene matches: 7. The CDR3 totals 14 residues. Germline V gene data show CDR1 as MNHEY and CDR2 as SMNVEV (reference sequence). DNA of the CDR3: TGTGCCAGCAGCCGCGGGACAGGGATGTACGAGCAGTACTTC. Its translation is CASSRGTGMYEQYF.

The chain uses TRBV5-6 and TRBJ2-4; unclear D gene. The CDR3 consists of 13 residues. V lost 0 bases and J lost 5, with 6 bases in between. Germline V gives CDR1 SGHDT, CDR2 YYEEEE. CDR3 nucleotide sequence: TGTGCCAGCAGCTTGGGTTCCGAAAACATTCAGTACTTC. Its protein product is CASSLGSENIQYF.

The rearrangement uses TRBV5-1 and TRBJ1-1; 9 positions match TRBD1. This CDR3 region has 16 residues. Germline trimming cut 2 bases from V and 0 bases from J; bases unmatched to any gene: 5. The germline V gene encodes CDR1 SGHRS and CDR2 YFSETQ. The chain's CDR3 is CASSFRQGDMNTEAFF. The DNA for the CDR3 is TGCGCCAGCAGCTTTAGACAGGGGGACATGAACACTGAAGCTTTCTTT.

The CDR3 DNA reads as TGTGCCAGCAGCCAACTTGACAGCGACACTGAAGCTTTCTTT. Residues: CASSQLDSDTEAFF. The chain joins TRBV14 to TRBJ1-1; maybe TRBD1 (5 bases). The germline CDR1 and CDR2 sequences are SGHDN and FVKESK. CDR3 length equals 14 residues. Trimming took 2 bases from V and 3 from J, leaving 10 bases between them.

The chain employs TRBV13 and TRBJ2-5; weak D call: TRBD1 (5 bases). CDR1 and CDR2 from the germline V gene are PRHDT and FYEKMQ (reference sequence). CDR3 length: 14 residues. Trimming took off 5 bases at V and 2 bases at J, with 12 bases between the two ends. The CDR3 DNA reads TGTGCCAGCAGCGAATTGCCAGGGCAAGAGACCCAGTACTTC. The encoded protein is CASSELPGQETQYF.

This clone was observed once. The chain has TRBV6-1 and TRBJ2-7, with unresolved D. The length of the CDR3 is 13 residues. CDR1 and CDR2 from the germline V gene are MNHNS and SASEGT. V shed 2 bases and J shed 2 bases, with 7 bases lying between them. This chain's CDR3 is CASSEFTPYEQYF. The CDR3 region has the DNA TGTGCCAGCAGTGAATTTACACCCTACGAGCAGTACTTC.

V gene TRBV6-5 combines with J gene TRBJ2-1; D uncertain. The CDR3 covers 13 residues. CDR1 MNHEY and CDR2 SVGAGI come from the germline V gene. The V and J ends lost 7 bases and 4 bases respectively, with 11 bases between them. This chain's CDR3 is CASTPMGYNEQFF. The DNA for the CDR3 is TGTGCCAGCACTCCCATGGGGTACAATGAGCAGTTCTTC.